This section outlines one T cell receptor beta chain sequence together with its context. This table comes from immunoSEQ multiplex PCR, and its TCRdb copy is limited to in-frame clones, with some not included. The sample carries about 40,000 clones, about 90% recorded once. These data originate in a study of graft-versus-host responses after intestinal transplantation. The sequence was collected from a human patient who received an intestinal transplant, so some T cells may come from the graft donor. Sequencing used PBMCs, obtained 314 days after intestinal transplant.

In DNA form, the CDR3 reads TGTGCCAGCAGCTGGGAGCTAGCGGGAGTAGTGGATACGCAGTATTTT. Amino acid sequence: CASSWELAGVVDTQYF. The chain employs TRBV5-6 and TRBJ2-3; 10 bases line up with TRBD2. The CDR3 sequence is 16 residues long. Losses at the gene ends were 3 bases for V and 6 bases for J; bases not matched to a gene: 10. CDR1 is SGHDT, CDR2 YYEEEE, per germline.